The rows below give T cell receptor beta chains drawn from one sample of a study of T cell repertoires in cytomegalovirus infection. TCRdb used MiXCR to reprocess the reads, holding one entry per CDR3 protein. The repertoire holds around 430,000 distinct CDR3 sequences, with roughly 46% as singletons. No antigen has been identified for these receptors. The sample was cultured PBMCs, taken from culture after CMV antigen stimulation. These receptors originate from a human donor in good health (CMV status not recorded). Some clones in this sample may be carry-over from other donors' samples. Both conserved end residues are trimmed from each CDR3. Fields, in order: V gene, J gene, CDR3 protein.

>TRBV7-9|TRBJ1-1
ASSRPDRGRTEAF
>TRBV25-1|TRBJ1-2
ASSEFGAAYGYT
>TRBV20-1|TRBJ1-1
SAFQVLIAEAF
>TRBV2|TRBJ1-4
ASRVSSEKLF
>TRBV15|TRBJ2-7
ATSELAGDRSYEQY
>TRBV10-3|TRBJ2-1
AISRTSGGVAWQF
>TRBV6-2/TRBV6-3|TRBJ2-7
ASSPGLAAEQY
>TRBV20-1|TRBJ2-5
SARGPTSGTETQY
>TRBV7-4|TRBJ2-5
ASRVVGGLQVFQETQY
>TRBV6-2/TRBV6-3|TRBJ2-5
ASSGLSGEGETQY
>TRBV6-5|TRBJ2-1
ASSRGLRGGSYNEQF
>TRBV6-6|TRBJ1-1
ASRGQGGNTEAF
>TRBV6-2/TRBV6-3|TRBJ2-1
ASSAPGSEQF
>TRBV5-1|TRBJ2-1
ASSDGTKGNEQF
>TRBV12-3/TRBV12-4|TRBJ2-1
ASSLALLPGEQF
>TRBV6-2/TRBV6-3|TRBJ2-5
ARQLLLFGTKGPTVVNRETQY
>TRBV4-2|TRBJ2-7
ASSQLSDSRHEQY
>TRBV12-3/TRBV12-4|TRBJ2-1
ASSFTSSYNEQF
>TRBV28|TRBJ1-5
ASKGGQSSNQPQH
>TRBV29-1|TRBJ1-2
SVDGRGQGHGYT
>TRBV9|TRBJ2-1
ASSMGGGIYNEQF
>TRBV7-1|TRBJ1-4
ASSTRGPDEKLF
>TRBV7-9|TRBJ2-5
ASSLEVGVVIEETQY
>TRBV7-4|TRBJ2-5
ASSFSLIQETQY
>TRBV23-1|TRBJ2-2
ASSQSPGGNGELF
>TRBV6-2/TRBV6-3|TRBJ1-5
ASSLGRGPTTGRQPQH
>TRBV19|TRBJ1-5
ASRKTGGSQPQH
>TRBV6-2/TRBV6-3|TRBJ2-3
ASSPSHGTSGRDTQY
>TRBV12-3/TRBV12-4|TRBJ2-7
ASSPSRGIYEQY
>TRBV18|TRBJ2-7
ASSQAGTSGEQY
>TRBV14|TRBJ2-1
ASSQLISGRADDLYNEQF
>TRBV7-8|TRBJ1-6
ASSSEGQSSYNSPLH
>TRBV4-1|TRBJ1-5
ASSQDGQTHQPQH
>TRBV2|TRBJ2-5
ASSPPAGETQY
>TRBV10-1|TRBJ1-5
ATRENQPQH
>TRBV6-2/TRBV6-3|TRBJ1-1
ASRRQKEAF
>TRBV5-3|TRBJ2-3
ASSLGGSAADTQY
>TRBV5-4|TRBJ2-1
ASSSRTRAYNEQF
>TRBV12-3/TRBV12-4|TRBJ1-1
ASSFRSGRPEAF
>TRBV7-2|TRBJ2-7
ASSPPALPWQY
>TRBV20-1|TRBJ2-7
SARVAPLRYEQY
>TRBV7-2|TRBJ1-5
ASSPLGGMDGQPQH
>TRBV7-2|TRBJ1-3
ASSSLPGNTIY
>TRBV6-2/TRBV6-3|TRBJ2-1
ASSWGGSGRAVSSYNEQF
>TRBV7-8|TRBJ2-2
ASSPAGLTGELF
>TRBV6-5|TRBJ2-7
ASSNGQGQY
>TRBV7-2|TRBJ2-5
ASSLLTGQETQY
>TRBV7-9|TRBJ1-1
ASTIQGRTGNTEAF
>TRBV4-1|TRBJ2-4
ASSVSGDAKNIQC
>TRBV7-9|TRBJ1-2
ASSLLNYGYT
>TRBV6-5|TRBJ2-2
ASSYSRKTNTGELF